This TCR beta chain was recorded in a study of T cell responses to AZD1222 COVID-19 vaccine. Germline CDR1 reads SGHNT; CDR2 reads YENEEA. Trimming stripped 5 bases from V and 0 bases from J, with 15 bases between. The CDR3 contains 16 residues. With regard to this clone: Its specificity is not known.

Sequencing used immunoSEQ multiplex PCR; TCRdb keeps in-frame clones, though not all of them. The sample has 150,000 to 200,000 clones, about nine tenths seen once. Findings and caveats of the study: Only five to seven AZD1222 recipients were seropositive at baseline. Spike-specific TCR breadth and depth went up after people got two AZD1222 doses. Spike as a whole was targeted by vaccine-associated CD4 TCRs, dominant at 160-218 and 743-854.

The chain couples TRBV11-3 to TRBJ2-3, with D possibly TRBD2 on 5 matching bases. This material consisted of peripheral blood, taken on day 0 of AZD1222 vaccination. This clonotype originated in an adult in good health. CDR3 nucleotide sequence: TGTGCCAGCAGCAAAAGGAGCGGATTCAGCACAGATACGCAGTATTTT. Protein: CASSKRSGFSTDTQYF.